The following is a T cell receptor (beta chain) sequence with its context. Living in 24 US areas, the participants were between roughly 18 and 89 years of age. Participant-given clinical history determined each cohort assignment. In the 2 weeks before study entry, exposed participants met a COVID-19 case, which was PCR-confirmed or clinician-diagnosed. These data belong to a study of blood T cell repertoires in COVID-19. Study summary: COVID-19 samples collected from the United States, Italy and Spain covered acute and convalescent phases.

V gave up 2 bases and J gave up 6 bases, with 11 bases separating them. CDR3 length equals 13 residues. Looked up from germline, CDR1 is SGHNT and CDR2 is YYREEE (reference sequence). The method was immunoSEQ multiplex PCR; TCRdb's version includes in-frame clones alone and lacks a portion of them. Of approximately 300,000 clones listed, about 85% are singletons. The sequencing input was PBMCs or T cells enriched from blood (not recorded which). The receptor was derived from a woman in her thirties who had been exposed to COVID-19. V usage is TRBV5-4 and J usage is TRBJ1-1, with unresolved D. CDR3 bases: TGTGCCAGCAGCTTTATTGAGTTCCCTGAAGCTTTCTTT. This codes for CASSFIEFPEAFF.